This TCR beta chain was sequenced during a study of blood T cells in healthy people across ages. With a J-beta primer mix and a sample-barcoded 5' primer, a second PCR ran about 7 to 11 cycles. Per-sample output comprised a minimum of 3 million paired-end reads containing CDR3. Each CDR3 protein gets one entry after TCRdb re-called the 5' RACE reads with MiXCR. The table includes around 870,000 distinct CDR3 sequences, 29% detected once. This clonotype has at least ten counts. The antigen is undetermined. Germline CDR1 DFQATT, CDR2 SNEGSKA (reference sequence). The CDR3 has 15 residues. The germline V and J ends were trimmed by 1 base and 4 bases, with 11 bases remaining between them. General study results and limits: A greater number of naive CD4+ cells and higher diversity distinguished long-lived donors from aged donors.

This receptor was taken from a woman older than 75 in good health. Sequencing was done on a sample of blood. This chain connects TRBV20-1 to TRBJ2-6, with no clear D. The CDR3 DNA reads TGCAGTGCTAGAGCTGAAGCGTACGGGGCCAACGTCCTGACTTTC. This sequence encodes CSARAEAYGANVLTF.